The 19 T cell receptor beta chains below come from one sample, sequenced in a study of molecular identifiers for immune sequencing clone quantification. From the PCR reads, TCRdb called clonotypes with MiXCR, one entry per CDR3 protein. Here the sample spans some 320,000 distinct CDR3 sequences, over 20% being singletons. The sample consisted of naive CD8+ T cells from blood, with Jurkat cell RNA spiked in. Subset indicated: FACS-sorted CD8+CD4-CCR7+CD45RA+ naive T cells. The receptors stem from a human donor in good health. Some libraries in this study had Jurkat cell RNA spiked in.

This clonotype was picked up many times. The chain is built from TRBV20-1 and TRBJ2-7; TRBD1 might be the D (6 bases). CDR3 size: 15 residues. Trimming cost V 0 bases and J 1 base, with 13 bases left between them. CDR1 is DFQATT, CDR2 SNEGSKA, per germline (reference sequence). This chain's CDR3 is CSARDGQRGSYEQYF. CDR3 nucleotides: TGCAGTGCTAGAGATGGACAGCGTGGGTCCTACGAGCAGTACTTC.

A word on this clonotype: A much larger clonotype is one base distant, so this may be a read error. V is TRBV7-9 and J is TRBJ1-1; the D gene is possibly TRBD1 (6 bases). The CDR3 is 12 amino acids. The germline V gene encodes CDR1 SEHNR and CDR2 FQNEAQ (reference sequence). V was clipped by 4 bases and J by 7 bases, with 10 bases between them. For the CDR3, the DNA is TGTGCCAGCAGCTCTCGGACAGATGAAGCTTTCTTT. This translates into CASSSRTDEAFF.

Many counts were recorded for this clonotype. The chain recombines TRBV28 with TRBJ2-3; D ambiguous. V lost 5 bases, J lost 2 bases, and 14 bases lay in between. CDR1 and CDR2 from the germline V gene are MDHEN and SYDVKM. The length of the CDR3 is 15 residues. Here the CDR3 reads CASSGLVRLTDTQYF. CDR3 nucleotide sequence: TGTGCCAGCAGTGGGTTGGTCAGACTCACAGATACGCAGTATTTT.

Many counts were recorded for this clonotype. This chain links TRBV5-1 with TRBJ2-5, with 10 bases that match TRBD2. Unmatched junction bases numbered 10, after V lost 7 bases and J lost 4 bases. The CDR3 sequence is 15 residues long. Germline CDR1 is SGHRS and CDR2 is YFSETQ. CDR3 DNA: TGCGCCAGCGGATCCGGGACTAGCGCCTCAGAGACCCAGTACTTC. Translated: CASGSGTSASETQYF.

The J gene is TRBJ2-1, the V gene TRBV20-1; D is uncertain. V was clipped by 0 bases and J by 10 bases, with 22 bases between them. Per germline, CDR1 DFQATT and CDR2 SNEGSKA (reference sequence). The CDR3 spans 16 residues. CDR3 residues: CSAREPRSSRLSEQFF. Here the CDR3 DNA reads TGCAGTGCTAGAGAGCCTAGAAGCTCCCGTCTGTCGGAGCAGTTCTTC.

This clonotype was counted at least ten times. V usage is TRBV29-1 and J usage is TRBJ2-7, with TRBD2 identical over 10 bases. Germline trimming cut 0 bases from V and 1 base from J; bases unmatched to any gene: 9. Germline V gives CDR1 SQVTM, CDR2 ANQGSEA. The CDR3 contains 17 residues. The CDR3 region has the DNA TGCAGCGTTGAAGATCGCCTAGCGGGAGTTGGATCCTACGAGCAGTACTTC. This translates into CSVEDRLAGVGSYEQYF.

The sample holds many counts of this clonotype. CDR3 DNA sequence: TGCAGTGCTAGAGATTATACTAGCTACGAGCAGTACTTC. Translated, it gives CSARDYTSYEQYF. V usage is TRBV20-1 and J usage is TRBJ2-7, with D possibly TRBD2 on 5 matching bases. The CDR3 consists of 13 residues. Trimming took off 0 bases at V and 3 bases at J, with 9 bases between the two ends. In germline, CDR1 is DFQATT, CDR2 SNEGSKA (reference sequence).

The table lists this clonotype with many counts. The CDR3 sequence is CASRPTSGSSYEQYF. DNA for the CDR3: TGTGCCAGCAGGCCGACTAGCGGGAGCTCCTACGAGCAGTACTTC. This chain links TRBV7-2 with TRBJ2-7, with 12 nucleotides matching TRBD2. The CDR3 is made up of 15 amino acids. The germline V gene has CDR1 SGHTA and CDR2 FQGNSA. V was clipped by 6 bases and J by 0 bases; unmatched bases: 3. Using reference TRBV7-2 and TRBJ2-7 for the parts outside the CDR3, the full variable domain is GAGVSQSPSNKVTEKGKDVELRCDPISGHTALYWYRQSLGQGLEFLIYFQGNSAPDKSGLPSDRFSAERTGGSVSTLTIQRTQQEDSAVYLCASRPTSGSSYEQYFGPGTRLTVT.

This clonotype was seen ten or more times. The rearrangement links TRBV9 to TRBJ2-7; TRBD1 might be the D (5 bases). The germline gives CDR1 SGDLS, CDR2 YYNGEE. V was clipped by 5 bases and J by 3 bases, with 9 bases between them. The CDR3 contains 12 residues. The CDR3 sequence: CASSTGDYEQYF. CDR3 bases: TGTGCCAGCAGTACAGGAGACTACGAGCAGTACTTC.

This clonotype appeared many times. This chain joins TRBV7-2 and TRBJ2-3; D not resolved. The V and J ends lost 5 bases and 2 bases respectively, with 14 bases between them. CDR1 and CDR2 (germline): SGHTA, FQGNSA. This CDR3 region has 15 residues. CDR3: CASSPSRWPTDTQYF. Written as DNA, the CDR3 is TGTGCCAGCAGCCCCTCGCGGTGGCCCACAGATACGCAGTATTTT.

The V call is TRBV18, the J call TRBJ2-3, with D tentatively TRBD2 (5 bases). The CDR3 runs 16 residues. The V end lost 8 bases, the J end lost 1 base, and 19 bases lay between the germline ends. Germline V CDR1 and CDR2: KGHSH, LQKENI. The CDR3 reads CASHTKWGEGTDTQYF. CDR3 nucleotides: TGTGCCAGCCACACCAAATGGGGAGAGGGCACAGATACGCAGTATTTT.

This clonotype appeared many times. The V call is TRBV4-1, the J call TRBJ2-5, with 7 bases fitting TRBD2. V trimming: 1 base; J trimming: 5 bases; junction bases outside the gene matches: 7. Germline V gene data show CDR1 as MGHRA and CDR2 as YSYEKL. The CDR3 has 15 residues. The CDR3 here is CASSQGTSGAETQYF. The CDR3 DNA sequence: TGCGCCAGCAGCCAAGGGACTAGTGGCGCTGAGACCCAGTACTTC.

A remark on this clonotype: Given a much more abundant clone one base away, this may be a read error. V gene TRBV24-1 combines with J gene TRBJ2-3; TRBD1 agrees at 7 bases. There are 13 residues in the CDR3. From germline, CDR1 is KGHDR and CDR2 SFDVKD. Trimming at V came to 7 bases and at J to 6 bases, leaving 6 bases not matched to a gene. The CDR3 here is CATRDRNRDTQYF. The CDR3 coding sequence is TGTGCCACCAGGGACAGGAATCGGGATACGCAGTATTTT.

In its sample, this clonotype was seen many times. The chain combines TRBV29-1 with TRBJ2-6; D gene unclear. CDR1 and CDR2 (germline): SQVTM, ANQGSEA. Trimming removed 5 bases at V and 0 bases at J, with 11 bases between. The CDR3 runs to 15 residues. The chain's CDR3 is CSVTTAGSGANVLTF. CDR3 in DNA: TGCAGCGTTACGACGGCCGGCTCTGGGGCCAACGTCCTGACTTTC.

The chain is built from TRBV9 and TRBJ2-3; TRBD1 is a possible D gene (5 bases). Germline V gives CDR1 SGDLS, CDR2 YYNGEE. This CDR3 region has 15 residues. Between the trimmed V and J ends, which lost 0 bases and 4 bases, there was a span of 12 bases. CDR3 nucleotides: TGTGCCAGCAGCGTAGCCTGGGGCAGCTCAGATACGCAGTATTTT. This encodes CASSVAWGSSDTQYF.

The V call is TRBV2, the J call TRBJ2-4; 9 nucleotides agree with TRBD1. Germline-derived CDR1 and CDR2 are SNHLY and FYNNEI. This CDR3 spans 17 amino acids. V shed 6 bases and J 2 bases; nucleotides not matched to a gene: 11. Here the CDR3 reads CASRPPGQGITKNIQYF. The CDR3, as DNA: TGTGCCAGCAGACCCCCCGGACAGGGGATTACCAAAAACATTCAGTACTTC.

This clonotype was observed many times. J is TRBJ2-5 and V is TRBV7-9; 8 nucleotides agree with TRBD1. The CDR3 runs to 16 residues. The V and J ends lost 5 bases and 2 bases, in that order; junction bases with no gene match: 10. Germline CDR1 SEHNR, CDR2 FQNEAQ (reference sequence). The CDR3 is CASSPRTGGRQETQYF. The CDR3 nucleotides are TGTGCCAGCAGCCCAAGAACAGGGGGTCGGCAAGAGACCCAGTACTTC.

Many counts were recorded for this clonotype. V and J are TRBV5-1 and TRBJ2-7; tentatively, D is TRBD1 (6 bases). Germline V CDR1 and CDR2: SGHRS, YFSETQ. V was trimmed by 0 bases and J by 0 bases, leaving 13 bases between them. This CDR3 has 16 amino acids. The CDR3 here is CASSLGPQGNSYEQYF. The CDR3 DNA reads as TGCGCCAGCAGCTTGGGCCCACAGGGTAACTCCTACGAGCAGTACTTC.

This clonotype was seen only a few times. The chain employs TRBV5-5 and TRBJ2-3, with 11 positions matching TRBD2. From germline, CDR1 is SGHKS and CDR2 YYEKEE (reference sequence). V was pared by 1 base and J by 6 bases, with 4 bases of the junction left unmatched. This CDR3 has 15 amino acids. CDR3 loop: CASSLFLAGGDTQYF. In DNA, the CDR3 is TGTGCCAGCAGCTTGTTTCTAGCGGGGGGTGATACGCAGTATTTT.